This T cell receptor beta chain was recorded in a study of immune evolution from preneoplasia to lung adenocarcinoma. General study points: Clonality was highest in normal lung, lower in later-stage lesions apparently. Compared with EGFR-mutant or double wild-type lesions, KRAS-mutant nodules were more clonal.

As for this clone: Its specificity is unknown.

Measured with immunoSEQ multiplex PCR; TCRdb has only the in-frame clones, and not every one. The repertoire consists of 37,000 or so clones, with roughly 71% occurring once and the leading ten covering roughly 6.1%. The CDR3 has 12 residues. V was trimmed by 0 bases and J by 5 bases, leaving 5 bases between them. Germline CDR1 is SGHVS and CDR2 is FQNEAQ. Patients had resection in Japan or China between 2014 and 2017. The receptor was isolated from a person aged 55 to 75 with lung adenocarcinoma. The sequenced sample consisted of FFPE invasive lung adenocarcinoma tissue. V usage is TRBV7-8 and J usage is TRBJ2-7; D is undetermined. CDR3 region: CASSLARDEQYF. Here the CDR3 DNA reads TGTGCCAGCAGCTTAGCCCGCGACGAGCAGTACTTC.